This T cell receptor beta chain comes out of a study of blood T cell repertoires in COVID-19. Study details: T cells, B-cell-depleted T cells, or PBMCs provided the cDNA or gDNA that served as material.

The table lists this clone with a few counts. Repertoires were generated with immunoSEQ multiplex PCR, while TCRdb's copy carries only in-frame clones and drops some. Of 350,000 to 450,000 clones detected, over 80% appear once; the ten largest clones hold about 4.8%. Participants spanned ages roughly 18 to 90 years and resided in over 20 US areas. Cohort 3 donors counted as recovered after two negative PCRs, clearance, or resolved symptoms. The sample consisted of PBMCs or T cells enriched from blood (not recorded which). The TCR comes from a woman aged 45-65 years who had recovered from COVID-19.

The CDR3 here is CASGYRSSYNEQFF. CDR3 bases: TGTGCCAGCGGTTACAGGAGCTCCTACAATGAGCAGTTCTTC. The V gene is TRBV5-6, the J gene TRBJ2-1, with a weak D call TRBD1 (5 bases). This CDR3 contains 14 residues. The V gene's germline CDR1 is SGHDT and CDR2 YYEEEE. V was cut by 7 bases and J by 0 bases, with 11 bases left in between.